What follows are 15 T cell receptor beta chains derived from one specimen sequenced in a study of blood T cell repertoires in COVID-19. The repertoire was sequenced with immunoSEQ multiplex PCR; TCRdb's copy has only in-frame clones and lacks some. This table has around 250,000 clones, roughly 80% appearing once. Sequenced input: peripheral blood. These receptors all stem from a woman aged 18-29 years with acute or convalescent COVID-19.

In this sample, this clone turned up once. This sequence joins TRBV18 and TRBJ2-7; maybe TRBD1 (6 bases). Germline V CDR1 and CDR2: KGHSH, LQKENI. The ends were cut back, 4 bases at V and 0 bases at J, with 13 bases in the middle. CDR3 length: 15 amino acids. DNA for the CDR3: TGTGCCAGCTCACTAACTACAGGGAGCTCCTACGAGCAGTACTTC. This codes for CASSLTTGSSYEQYF.

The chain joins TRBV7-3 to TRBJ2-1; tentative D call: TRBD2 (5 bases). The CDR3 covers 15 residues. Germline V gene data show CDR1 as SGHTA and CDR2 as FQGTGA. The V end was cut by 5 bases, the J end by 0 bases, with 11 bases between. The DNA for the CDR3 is TGTGCCAGCAGCCCTAGCTCGAGCTCCTACAATGAGCAGTTCTTC. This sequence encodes CASSPSSSSYNEQFF.

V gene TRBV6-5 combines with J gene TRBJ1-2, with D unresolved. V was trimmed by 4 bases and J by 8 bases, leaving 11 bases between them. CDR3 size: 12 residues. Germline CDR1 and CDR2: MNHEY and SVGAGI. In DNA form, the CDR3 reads TGTGCCAGCAGTTTTAGCATGGAGGGCTACACCTTC. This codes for CASSFSMEGYTF.

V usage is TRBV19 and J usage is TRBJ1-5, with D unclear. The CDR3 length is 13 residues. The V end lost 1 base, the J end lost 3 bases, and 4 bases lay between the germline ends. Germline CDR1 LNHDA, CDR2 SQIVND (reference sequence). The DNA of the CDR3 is TGTGCCAGTAGTATAGCTCTCAATCAGCCCCAGCATTTT. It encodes CASSIALNQPQHF.

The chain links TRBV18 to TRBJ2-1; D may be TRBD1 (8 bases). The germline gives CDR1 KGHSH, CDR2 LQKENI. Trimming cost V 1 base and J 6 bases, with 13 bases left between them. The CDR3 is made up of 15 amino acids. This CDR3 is CASSPLDREGNEQFF. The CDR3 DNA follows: TGTGCCAGCTCACCACTGGACAGGGAGGGCAATGAGCAGTTCTTC.

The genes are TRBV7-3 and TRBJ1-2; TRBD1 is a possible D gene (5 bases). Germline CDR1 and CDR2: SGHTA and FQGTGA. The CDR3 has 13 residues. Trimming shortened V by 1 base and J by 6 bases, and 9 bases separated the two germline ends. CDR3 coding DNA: TGTGCCAGCAGCTTAAATCCAGGGCATGGCTACACCTTC. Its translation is CASSLNPGHGYTF.

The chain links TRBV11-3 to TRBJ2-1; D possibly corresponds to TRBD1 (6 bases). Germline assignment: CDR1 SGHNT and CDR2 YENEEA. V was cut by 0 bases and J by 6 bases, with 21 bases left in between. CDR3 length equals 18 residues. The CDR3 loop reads CASSLDQGGTKAVNEQFF. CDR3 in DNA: TGTGCCAGCAGCTTAGATCAGGGTGGGACAAAAGCTGTCAATGAGCAGTTCTTC. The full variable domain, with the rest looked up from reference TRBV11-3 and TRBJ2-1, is EAGVVQSPRYKIIEKKQPVAFWCNPISGHNTLYWYLQNLGQGPELLIRYENEEAVDDSQLPKDRFSAERLKGVDSTLKIQPAELGDSAVYLCASSLDQGGTKAVNEQFFGPGTRLTVL.

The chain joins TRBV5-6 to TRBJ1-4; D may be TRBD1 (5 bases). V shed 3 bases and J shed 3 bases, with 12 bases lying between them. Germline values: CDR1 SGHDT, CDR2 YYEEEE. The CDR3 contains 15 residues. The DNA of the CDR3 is TGTGCCAGCAGCTCCCCCAGGGAGGCTAATGAAAAACTGTTTTTT. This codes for CASSSPREANEKLFF.

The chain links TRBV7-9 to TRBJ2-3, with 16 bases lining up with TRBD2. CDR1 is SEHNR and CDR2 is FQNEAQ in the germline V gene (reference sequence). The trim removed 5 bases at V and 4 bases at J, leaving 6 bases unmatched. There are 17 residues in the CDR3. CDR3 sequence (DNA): TGTGCCAGCAGCCCGGGACTAGCGGGAGGGCGAGCAGATACGCAGTATTTT. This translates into CASSPGLAGGRADTQYF.

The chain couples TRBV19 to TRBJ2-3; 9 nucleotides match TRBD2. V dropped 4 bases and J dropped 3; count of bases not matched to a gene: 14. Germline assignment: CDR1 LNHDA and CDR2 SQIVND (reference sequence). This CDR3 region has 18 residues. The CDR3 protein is CASSKNILVLAGTDTQYF. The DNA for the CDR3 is TGTGCCAGTAGTAAAAATATCCTGGTTCTAGCGGGGACAGATACGCAGTATTTT.

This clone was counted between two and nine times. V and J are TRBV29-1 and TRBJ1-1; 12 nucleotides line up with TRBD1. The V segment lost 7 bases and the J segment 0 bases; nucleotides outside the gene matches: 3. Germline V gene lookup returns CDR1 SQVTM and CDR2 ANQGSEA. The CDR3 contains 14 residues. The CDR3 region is CSAGTGGMNTEAFF. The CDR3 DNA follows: TGCAGCGCCGGGACAGGGGGCATGAACACTGAAGCTTTCTTT.

CDR3 DNA sequence: TGTGCCAGCAGCTTAACGGACAATATGGACAATGAGCAGTTCTTC. This encodes CASSLTDNMDNEQFF. The chain links TRBV13 to TRBJ2-1, with D perhaps TRBD1 (5 bases). The CDR3 covers 15 residues. Germline V lookup: CDR1 PRHDT, CDR2 FYEKMQ (reference sequence). Trimming removed 2 bases from V and 5 bases from J, with 13 bases in between.

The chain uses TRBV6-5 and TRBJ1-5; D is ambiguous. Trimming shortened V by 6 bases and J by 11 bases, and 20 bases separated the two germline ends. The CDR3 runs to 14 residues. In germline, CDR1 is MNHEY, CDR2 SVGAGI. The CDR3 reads CASSDPGEGSAQHF. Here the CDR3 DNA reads TGTGCCAGCAGCGACCCTGGGGAGGGTTCAGCCCAGCATTTT.

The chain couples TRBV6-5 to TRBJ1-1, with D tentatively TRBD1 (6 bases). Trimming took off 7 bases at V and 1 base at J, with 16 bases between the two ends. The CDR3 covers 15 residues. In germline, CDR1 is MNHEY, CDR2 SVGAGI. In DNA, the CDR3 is TGTGCCAGCACCAGAACCCAGACAGGGAACACTGAAGCTTTCTTT. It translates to CASTRTQTGNTEAFF.

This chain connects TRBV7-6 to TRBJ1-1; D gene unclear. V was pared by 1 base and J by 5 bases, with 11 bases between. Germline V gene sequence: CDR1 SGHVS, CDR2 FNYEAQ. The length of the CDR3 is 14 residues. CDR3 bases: TGTGCCAGCAGCTTAGGCTTTGGAGGAACTGAAGCTTTCTTT. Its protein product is CASSLGFGGTEAFF.